This T cell receptor (beta chain) was captured in a study of cytomegalovirus exposure and HLA in healthy donors (TCRdb year 2017). For the study in its entirety: An earlier analysis of some 500 of the donors reported 276 Gb of sequence data and 117 million unique TCR beta sequences from 150 million to 200 million T cells. About 280 gigabases of sequencing data and 70 million to 100 million unique TCR sequences were included in an early release covering around 600 HLA-typed donors. Of the 300 to 500 genotyped donors, roughly 76% were placed in the genetic ancestry cluster associated with self-reported Caucasian donors. The study aimed to test whether cataloging public T cell receptors could reveal signatures of past pathogen exposure. The study profiled the T cell repertoires of some 610 subjects by immunosequencing and related them to cytomegalovirus serostatus. Along with the approximately 700-subject first cohort, a separate validation cohort of roughly 110 different subjects was used. High-throughput TCR immunosequencing, statistical association of individual TCRs with disease status, and machine learning were combined to predict cytomegalovirus infection status. A later analysis re-examined previously published TCR beta repertoires from hundreds of donors and added high-resolution HLA genotyping to investigate patterns of TCR occurrence. The later analysis used no new phenotypic data to find candidate immune exposures, relying instead on TCR beta sequences and their occurrence across donors. An earlier analysis of fewer than 750 of the donors used high-throughput TCR beta sequencing to judge whether each TCR beta V gene segment behaved as functional or pseudogenic. Alongside the repertoire data, information on donor age, sex, ethnicity and CMV serostatus was compiled. A later genetic analysis took genome-wide SNP genotypes for about 55% of the 666 donors and used that subset as a discovery cohort. All discovery cohort repertoires had been generated using a single sequencing platform. HLA typing included class I and class II loci at four-digit resolution. Typing coverage varied by locus: 629-630 donors for A, B, C, DRB1 and DQB1; under 550 for DQA1; 606 for DPA1; some 470 for DPB1. A few DR-DQ haplotypes were handled as single units for association and clustering because linkage in the cohort was strong. Among some 400 genotyped donors of the cohort, an average of about 240,000 unique TCR beta nucleotide sequences were sequenced per donor, about a sixth of them non-productive. Paper-wide results and their limitations: Specific HLA alleles were associated with around 18,000 TCR beta sequences at a false discovery rate of 0.05 in a later analysis. Because some donors lacked HLA typing at each locus, the association tests relied only on the typed subset. A few of the identified cytomegalovirus-associated TCR beta chains were confirmed in vitro to be specific for cytomegalovirus antigens. In a later analysis, HLA-associated TCR beta chains were found to be more clonally expanded and to have lower generation probabilities than equally common non-associated chains. Most TCR sequences were observed very rarely across donors, whereas some public TCRs were present in many individuals. The study gave a list of some 150 TCR beta chains associated with cytomegalovirus. Presence/absence analyses assumed roughly uniform sequencing depth across donors, an assumption that may not hold. When HLA alleles, especially DR and DQ, strongly co-occurred, attributing TCR associations to individual alleles was difficult. Only TCR beta chains were sequenced in this cohort, and the absence of alpha or paired-chain data limited detectable features. According to a later genetic analysis, donors in an Asian-associated ancestry cluster had fewer N-insertions in productive TCRs than the approximately 670-donor mean. Several of the top co-occurrence clusters appeared to be linked to parvovirus B19, influenza, CMV and Epstein-Barr virus, according to a later analysis. A further reported finding was that TCR beta sequences accurately predicted the HLA-A and HLA-B alleles for most subjects in the first cohort. The authors suggested that the approach could potentially be extended to other disease states and immunological phenotypes. Because counts were too low, roughly 18 rarely observed V segments, including chromosome 9 orphons, were left out of the earlier analysis of several hundred of the donors. In a later analysis, the rate of TCR association differed among HLA loci, with DRB1 alleles having the most associated TCRs and HLA-C alleles having the fewest. Correlated functional status among segregating V segments might be attributable to linkage disequilibrium, but an unknown experimental factor could not be ruled out. An association between a missense DCLRE1C variant and V-gene and J-gene trimming of TCR beta chains was found in a later genetic analysis and replicated in an independent cohort. For the cohort, immune exposure information was limited to CMV serostatus. Most CMV-associated TCR beta chains appeared to be HLA-restricted in a later analysis, and the HLA associations seemed to be driven largely by CMV exposure. A cluster of highly shared sequence variants was judged likely to be a technical artifact of the sequencing pipeline. The classifier was reported to diagnose cytomegalovirus status with high specificity and sensitivity in both the original and validation cohorts. An earlier analysis of approximately 600 of the donors showed that most TCR beta V segments appeared in productive rearrangements either about 87% or about 30% of the time, which broadly matched IMGT annotations.

The library was generated by the immunoSEQ multiplex PCR assay. A mixture of 60 forward primers for TCR Vbeta segments and 13 reverse primers for TCR Jbeta segments was used in the multiplex PCR. The CDR3 region of rearranged TCR beta genes was amplified from genomic DNA by a multiplex PCR assay. The amplified TCR beta libraries were sequenced on the Illumina HiSeq System as 87-base-pair reads. Turning to the authors' computational methods: A later analysis counted tens of millions of unique TCR beta chains across the 666 repertoires, and around 9.9 million of these chains were shared by at least two donors. To remove PCR and sequencing errors, raw reads were error-corrected and collapsed into unique sequences using a nearest-neighbor algorithm that merged closely related sequences. Alignment of CDR3 sequences to IMGT reference sequences was used to assign V, D and J gene segments. For a sequence to be retained, a match of at least six nucleotides to both a V gene segment and a J gene segment was required. A rearrangement was called productive if the CDR3 had no stop codons and remained in frame with V and J, and every other rearrangement was called non-productive. CDR3 was defined by IMGT convention, running from the second conserved V-encoded cysteine to the conserved J-encoded phenylalanine. The earlier analysis of around 640 of the donors excluded sequences that lacked an unambiguous match to a single V gene segment. An earlier analysis of a few hundred of the donors classified V segments as functional when productive rearrangements were above 56.7% and as segregating when the standard deviation between donors was above 5%. A statistical classification framework was built for diagnosing cytomegalovirus status from the catalog of TCR beta chain sequences. A later analysis assigned V and J genes by comparing TCR nucleotide sequences with IMGT/GENE-DB human TR gene sequences. The TCRdist pipeline was used in a later analysis to assign CDR3 sequences and most-parsimonious VDJ recombination scenarios. In a later analysis, every TCR beta chain was defined by the combination of its CDR3 amino acid sequence and its V-gene family, and reads without a unique V-gene family were dropped. In a later analysis, a few hundred highly shared, low-generation-probability nucleotide sequences were removed to address suspected cross-contamination and a sequencing artifact. In a later analysis, a clonal expansion index for each public chain was calculated from normalized within-repertoire ranks of inferred template counts. In a later analysis, generation probabilities were computed using a VDJ recombination model fitted to out-of-frame rearrangements, and the results were checked against IGoR. A later analysis scored TCR-TCR, TCR-HLA and TCR-CMV co-occurrence with hypergeometric tests, applying a repertoire-size bias correction to TCR pairs. A later analysis estimated false discovery rates by permuting HLA or CMV assignments 20 times. In a later analysis, co-occurring TCRs were grouped using DBSCAN, and TCRdist sequence similarity was added for clustering within HLA-allele-positive subsets. Repertoires with fewer than 30,000 or more than 120,000 public chains, plus five repertoires with anomalous nucleotide sharing, were excluded from co-occurrence clustering. Sourced from immuneACCESS, this table was stored by TCRdb with only in-frame sequences that have V and J called. A share of the clones is absent; for the studies checked, an unresolved V gene accounts for under half, and the remainder has no known explanation. V, J and clone size reflect that table, while D and trimming were determined from the DNA. Counted in this sample were some 150,000 clones; 83% of them appeared once. Roughly 1.4% of the sample rests with the top ten.

Note on this clone: This receptor's antigen is unknown. No quality values exist for individual bases; no much larger clone is one base distant.

The cohort consisted of hundreds of healthy bone marrow donors. Cohort members were all nominally healthy when sampled, although unrecorded immune exposures were likely present. The donor was CMV seronegative and belonged to the group of several hundred seronegative cohort members. A peripheral blood sample was collected from each donor, and TCR beta sequencing was performed on peripheral blood mononuclear cells. Genomic DNA extraction from the blood cell samples was performed with the Qiagen DNeasy Blood Extraction Kit. The receptor comes from a middle-aged man in good health and CMV-seronegative. Sequenced material: PBMCs.

The DNA is TGTGCCAGCAGCCATAGGACAGGGAGTGGAAACACCATATATTTT. Its protein is CASSHRTGSGNTIYF. The chain is assembled from TRBV11-2 and TRBJ1-3, and 8 bases in between align with TRBD1. The cysteine opens and the phenylalanine closes a CDR3 of 15 amino acids. The sequence is cut down to CDR3 DNA, 45 bases in frame from base 1. As encoded in the germline V gene, CDR1 is SGHAT while CDR2 is FQNNGV. For this chain, trimming is 5 bases at the V end and 3 bases at the J end, and the number of junction bases without a gene match is 6.